These 14 T cell receptor beta chains came from one sample sequenced in a study of OX40 agonist ivuxolimab in advanced cancers. The library was generated by the immunoSEQ multiplex PCR assay. TCRdb took this table from immuneACCESS and kept in-frame rearrangements with V and J called. Such tables lack part of the clones; where checked against another copy, unresolved V genes explain under half of the gap, and the rest is unexplained. The sample table holds some 80,000 clones, of which approximately 89% were seen once. Of the sample, approximately 0.4% is held by the ten largest clones. Here the sequenced sample was CD4+ or CD8+ T cells sorted from blood, taken in a trial of the OX40 agonist ivuxolimab. These receptors all stem from an adult with an advanced solid tumor such as melanoma, head and neck, liver or kidney cancer.

The gene calls are TRBV5-5 and TRBJ1-4; 7 bases map to TRBD1. Unmatched junction bases numbered 7, after V lost 3 bases and J lost 5 bases. From germline, CDR1 is SGHKS and CDR2 YYEKEE (reference sequence). This CDR3 spans 15 amino acids. The CDR3 region is CASSSMTGNNEKLFF. In nucleotides, the CDR3 is TGTGCCAGCAGCTCCATGACAGGGAACAATGAAAAACTGTTTTTT.

This chain links TRBV7-2 with TRBJ1-4, with TRBD1 matching 9 bases. Germline CDR1 is SGHTA and CDR2 is FQGNSA. Losses at the gene ends were 5 bases for V and 7 bases for J; bases not matched to a gene: 8. This CDR3 contains 15 residues. Here the CDR3 DNA reads TGTGCCAGCAGCGCAAACAGGGGGCTGGGTGAAAAACTGTTTTTT. Translated: CASSANRGLGEKLFF.

The chain couples TRBV11-3 to TRBJ2-1, with D hard to call. V lost 1 base and J lost 9, with 4 bases in between. This CDR3 comprises 11 residues. Germline lookup yields CDR1 SGHNT and CDR2 YENEEA. As DNA, the CDR3 is TGTGCCAGCAGCTTAGGGGTTGAGCAGTTCTTC. It encodes CASSLGVEQFF. The whole variable domain, remainder taken from reference TRBV11-3 and TRBJ2-1, is EAGVVQSPRYKIIEKKQPVAFWCNPISGHNTLYWYLQNLGQGPELLIRYENEEAVDDSQLPKDRFSAERLKGVDSTLKIQPAELGDSAVYLCASSLGVEQFFGPGTRLTVL.

The chain employs TRBV29-1 and TRBJ2-3; no clear D gene. Germline V gene lookup returns CDR1 SQVTM and CDR2 ANQGSEA. Trimming cost V 4 bases and J 0 bases, with 8 bases left between them. The CDR3 is 13 residues long. CDR3 in DNA: TGCAGCGTTGGAAGCGCAAGCACAGATACGCAGTATTTT. Its protein is CSVGSASTDTQYF.

This chain connects TRBV20-1 to TRBJ1-2; no definite D call. V was cut by 1 base and J by 1 base, with 1 base left in between. Germline CDR1 reads DFQATT; CDR2 reads SNEGSKA (reference sequence). The CDR3 runs to 11 residues. CDR3 amino acids: CSARVNYGYTF. As DNA, the CDR3 is TGCAGTGCTAGAGTTAACTATGGCTACACCTTC.

V usage is TRBV7-2 and J usage is TRBJ1-3; D is ambiguous. Germline V gene lookup returns CDR1 SGHTA and CDR2 FQGNSA. The V and J ends lost 2 bases and 1 base respectively, with 12 bases between them. CDR3 length: 16 residues. In DNA form, the CDR3 reads TGTGCCAGCAGCTTAACCGGGGAGCTTTCTGGAAACACCATATATTTT. This translates into CASSLTGELSGNTIYF. The entire variable domain, with the rest obtained from reference TRBV7-2 and TRBJ1-3, is as follows: GAGVSQSPSNKVTEKGKDVELRCDPISGHTALYWYRQSLGQGLEFLIYFQGNSAPDKSGLPSDRFSAERTGGSVSTLTIQRTQQEDSAVYLCASSLTGELSGNTIYFGEGSWLTVV.

The chain employs TRBV5-4 and TRBJ2-1, with 16 bases that match TRBD2. This CDR3 spans 16 amino acids. V was pared by 5 bases and J by 10 bases, with 9 bases of the junction left unmatched. Looked up from germline, CDR1 is SGHNT and CDR2 is YYREEE (reference sequence). CDR3 in DNA: TGTGCCAGCAGTTCCGCGGGACTAGCGGGAGGGCGGGAGCAGTTCTTC. This gives the protein CASSSAGLAGGREQFF.

The chain employs TRBV13 and TRBJ2-7, with TRBD1 matching 8 bases. V lost 6 bases to trimming and J lost 8 bases; unmatched junction nucleotides: 24. Germline V gene data show CDR1 as PRHDT and CDR2 as FYEKMQ (reference sequence). CDR3 length: 18 amino acids. CDR3 amino acids: CASRSWTGKTEAEFQQYF. In DNA, the CDR3 is TGTGCCAGCAGGAGTTGGACAGGGAAGACGGAGGCGGAATTCCAGCAGTACTTC.

The chain combines TRBV7-5 with TRBJ2-7; the table's D call, TRBD2, has no DNA check behind it. TRBV7-5 is a recognized pseudogene. This CDR3 is 20 amino acids long. This chain's CDR3 is CVRSPRQNEGLAGSSYEQYF. CDR3 sequence (DNA): TGTGTCAGAAGCCCGCGACAGAACGAGGGACTAGCGGGGAGCTCCTACGAGCAGTACTTC.

This chain uses TRBV6-1 with TRBJ2-5; TRBD2 is a possible D gene (6 bases). V was cut by 2 bases and J by 5 bases, with 18 bases left in between. This CDR3 region has 16 residues. Germline CDR1 MNHNS, CDR2 SASEGT. The CDR3 nucleotides read TGTGCCAGCAGTGAAAACCACGGGGGTGCCGAGGAGACCCAGTACTTC. It encodes CASSENHGGAEETQYF.

CDR3 amino acids: CASSDSGEPADTQYF. DNA of the CDR3: TGTGCCAGCAGTGACTCGGGGGAGCCGGCAGATACGCAGTATTTT. V is TRBV6-4 and J is TRBJ2-3; D may correspond to TRBD1 or TRBD2 (5 bases each). The CDR3 covers 15 residues. Germline CDR1 and CDR2: MRHNA and SNTAGT. The germline V and J ends were trimmed by 0 bases and 4 bases, with 11 bases remaining between them.

As concerns this clone: One end of the junction is discordant with germline, which a read error may explain. The chain joins TRBV6-1 to TRBJ2-1, with D possibly being TRBD1 (6 bases). CDR1 MNHNS and CDR2 SASEGT come from the germline V gene. The CDR3 sequence is 12 residues long. CDR3 DNA: TGTGCCAGCACTGAAACCGAAAGGGGGAGGTTCTTC. The encoded protein is CASTETERGRFF.

The V gene is TRBV7-2, the J gene TRBJ1-3; D is unresolved. Germline assignment: CDR1 SGHTA and CDR2 FQGNSA. The germline V and J ends were trimmed by 5 bases and 2 bases, with 13 bases remaining between them. CDR3 length: 15 amino acids. As DNA, the CDR3 is TGTGCCAGCAGCCTCGATTGGAGTACTGGAAACACCATATATTTT. It yields the protein CASSLDWSTGNTIYF.

J is TRBJ2-5 and V is TRBV10-1, with a weak D call TRBD2 (5 bases). Trimming pared 5 bases from V and 1 base from J, leaving 8 bases between. CDR1 is WNHNN and CDR2 is SYGVQD in the germline V gene (reference sequence). This CDR3 is built from 13 residues. CDR3 bases: TGCGCCAGCAGTCGAGGGATCCAAGAGACCCAGTACTTC. This codes for CASSRGIQETQYF.